Listed here is a single T cell receptor beta chain. Its cognate antigen is unknown. The V gene lost 1 base and the J gene lost 1 base, with 10 bases spanning the gap. The CDR3 sequence is 15 residues long. CDR1 and CDR2 (germline): LNHNV, YYDKDF (reference sequence). Only in-frame clones appear in the TCRdb table, and some are missing; sequencing was by immunoSEQ multiplex PCR. The sample lists fewer than 15,000 clones, 86% occurring once. These data belong to a study of T cells in localized non-small cell lung cancer. Findings and limits, study-wide: Heterogeneity stays possible, as sequencing covered only one tumor region.

This clonotype was sampled from a male donor at least 60 years old with stage III lung adenocarcinoma. The sample was peripheral blood, taken before any cancer treatment. V usage is TRBV15 and J usage is TRBJ1-1; possibly TRBD1 for D (5 bases). The CDR3 reads CATSRGGGSNTEAFF. The CDR3 nucleotides are TGTGCCACCAGCAGAGGGGGGGGGTCGAACACTGAAGCTTTCTTT.